This record concerns one T cell receptor beta chain sequence. This clone's antigen is unknown. Base qualities are missing; no much larger clone stands one base away. CDR1 and CDR2 are drawn from the germline V gene: SGHAT, FQNNGV. V gives up 0 bases and J gives up 4 bases, and the segment between their germline ends measures 9 bases. From its cysteine to its phenylalanine, the CDR3 spans 14 amino acids. Only the CDR3 part of the read is kept: 42 bases, read in frame from the first base. For sequencing of the TCRbeta CDR3 region, genomic DNA was extracted from the sorted cells. The immunoSEQ Assay was used to sequence the TCRbeta CDR3 regions. TCRdb carries this immuneACCESS record with in-frame sequences only. Its versions omit some clonotypes, under half of them owing to an unresolved V gene in the studies checked, with the rest unexplained. Across this sample there are tens of thousands of clones, with 83% seen only once. The ten largest clones represent about a fifth of the sample.

The data belong to a study of OX40 agonist ivuxolimab in advanced cancers. Study-wide context: Ivuxolimab was a fully human IgG2 agonistic monoclonal antibody targeting the costimulatory receptor OX40 (CD134). Partial responses occurred in three dose-escalation patients, of whom one had hepatocellular carcinoma and two had cutaneous melanoma. Of the roughly 52 dose-escalation patients, hepatocellular carcinoma was present in around 19, melanoma in some 15, renal cell carcinoma in 9 and head and neck cancer in 9. The paper reports the monotherapy dose-escalation portion (N of about 54 patients) of the phase I ivuxolimab trial. The dose-escalation cohort was about 83% male with a mean age of about 58 years, ranging from roughly 20 to 80. Peripheral TCRbeta sequencing aimed to test whether ivuxolimab altered TCR sequence diversity and caused clonal T-cell expansion. Prior anti-PD-1, anti-PD-L1 or anti-CTLA-4 therapy was permitted, and checkpoint inhibitors had been received by roughly 42% of dose-escalation patients. Intravenous ivuxolimab was administered to patients every 2 weeks at six dose levels: 0.01, 0.1, 0.3, 1.5, 3 and 10 mg/kg.

What the authors observed across the whole study: The antigen specificity of the peripheral T cells that underwent clonal expansion was not determined. Low levels of normalized T-cell clonal expansion were also seen in some patients who did not respond. On average, CD8+ T cells showed more expanded clones than CD4+ T cells after ivuxolimab. Clonal expansion of both CD4+ and CD8+ blood T cells was observed from baseline to week 6 at doses 0.1 to 3.0 mg/kg. In the 0.1-3.0 mg/kg groups, partial responders were among the patients with the lowest normalized peripheral clonal expansion, particularly in CD8+ T cells.

The trial excluded patients who had a history of autoimmune disease or were on systemic immunosuppression. Peripheral blood for TCR sequencing was collected from all dose cohorts at baseline, on cycle 4 day 1, and on cycle 7 day 1. Samples came from an open-label, multicenter, first-in-human phase I dose-escalation trial of ivuxolimab. The trial enrolled adults with locally advanced or metastatic head and neck squamous cell, hepatocellular, melanoma or renal cell carcinoma. CD4+ and CD8+ T cells were sorted separately from peripheral blood before TCR sequencing. The sequence was collected from an adult with an advanced solid tumor such as melanoma, head and neck, liver or kidney cancer. The sequence joins TRBV11-2 to TRBJ1-1, with the D gene not clear enough to name. The material was CD4+ or CD8+ T cells sorted from blood, obtained in a trial of the OX40 agonist ivuxolimab. The CDR3 protein sequence reads: CASSLDWRSTEAFF. The nucleotides read TGTGCCAGCAGCTTAGATTGGCGCAGCACTGAAGCTTTCTTT.